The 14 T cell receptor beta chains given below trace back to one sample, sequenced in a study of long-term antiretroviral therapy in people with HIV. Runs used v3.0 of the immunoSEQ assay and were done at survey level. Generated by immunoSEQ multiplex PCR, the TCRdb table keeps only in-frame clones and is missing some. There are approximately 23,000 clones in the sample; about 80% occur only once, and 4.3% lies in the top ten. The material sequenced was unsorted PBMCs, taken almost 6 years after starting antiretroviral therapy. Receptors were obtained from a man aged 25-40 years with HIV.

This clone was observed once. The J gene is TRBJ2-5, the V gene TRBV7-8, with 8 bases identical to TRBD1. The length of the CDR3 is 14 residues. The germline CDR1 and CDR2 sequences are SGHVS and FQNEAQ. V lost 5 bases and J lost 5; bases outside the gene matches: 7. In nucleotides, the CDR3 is TGTGCCAGCAGCGGACGGACAGGGTGGGAGACCCAGTACTTC. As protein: CASSGRTGWETQYF. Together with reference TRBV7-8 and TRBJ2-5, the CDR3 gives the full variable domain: GAGVSQSPRYKVAKRGQDVALRCDPISGHVSLFWYQQALGQGPEFLTYFQNEAQLDKSGLPSDRFFAERPEGSVSTLKIQRTQQEDSAVYLCASSGRTGWETQYFGPGTRLLVL.

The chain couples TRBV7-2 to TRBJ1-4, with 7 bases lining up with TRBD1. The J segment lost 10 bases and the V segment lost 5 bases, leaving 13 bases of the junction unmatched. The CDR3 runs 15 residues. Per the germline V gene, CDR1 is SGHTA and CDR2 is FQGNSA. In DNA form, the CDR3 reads TGTGCCAGCAGCCCAGGGGGGTCAGAGGGAGGAAAACTGTTTTTT. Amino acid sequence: CASSPGGSEGGKLFF.

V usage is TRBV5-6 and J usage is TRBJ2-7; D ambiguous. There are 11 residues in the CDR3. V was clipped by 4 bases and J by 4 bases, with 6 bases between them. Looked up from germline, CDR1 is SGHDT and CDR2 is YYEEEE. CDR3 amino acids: CASSRQYEQYF. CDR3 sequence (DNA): TGTGCCAGCAGCCGTCAGTACGAGCAGTACTTC.

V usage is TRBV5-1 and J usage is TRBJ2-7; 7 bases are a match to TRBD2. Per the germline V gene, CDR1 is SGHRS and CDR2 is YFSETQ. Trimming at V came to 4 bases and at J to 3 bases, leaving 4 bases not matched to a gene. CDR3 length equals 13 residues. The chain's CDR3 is CASSPRGVYEQYF. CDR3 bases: TGCGCCAGCAGCCCCCGGGGGGTCTACGAGCAGTACTTC.

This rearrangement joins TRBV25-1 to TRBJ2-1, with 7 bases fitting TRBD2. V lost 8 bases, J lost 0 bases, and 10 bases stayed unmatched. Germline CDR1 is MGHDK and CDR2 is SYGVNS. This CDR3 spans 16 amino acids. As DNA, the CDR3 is TGTGCCAGCCGTTCCTCTCTAGCGGTCTCCTACAATGAGCAGTTCTTC. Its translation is CASRSSLAVSYNEQFF.

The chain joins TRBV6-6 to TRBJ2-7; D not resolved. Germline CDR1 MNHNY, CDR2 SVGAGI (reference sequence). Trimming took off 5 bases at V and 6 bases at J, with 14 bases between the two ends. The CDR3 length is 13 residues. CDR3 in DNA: TGTGCCAGCAGTACCCCGGGTACGCTCGAGCAGTACTTC. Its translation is CASSTPGTLEQYF.

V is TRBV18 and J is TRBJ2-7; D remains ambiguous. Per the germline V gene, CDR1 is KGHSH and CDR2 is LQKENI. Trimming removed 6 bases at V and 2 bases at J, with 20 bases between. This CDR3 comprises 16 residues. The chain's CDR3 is CASSHKSASQAYEQYF. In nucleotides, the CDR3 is TGTGCCAGCTCCCATAAATCCGCCTCCCAAGCCTACGAGCAGTACTTC.

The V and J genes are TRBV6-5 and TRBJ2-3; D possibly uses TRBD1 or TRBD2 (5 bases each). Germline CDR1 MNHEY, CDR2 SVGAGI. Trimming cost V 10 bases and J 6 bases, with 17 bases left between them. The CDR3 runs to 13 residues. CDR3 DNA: TGTGCCACGCGCCCATTAGGGGACGATACGCAGTATTTT. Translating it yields CATRPLGDDTQYF.

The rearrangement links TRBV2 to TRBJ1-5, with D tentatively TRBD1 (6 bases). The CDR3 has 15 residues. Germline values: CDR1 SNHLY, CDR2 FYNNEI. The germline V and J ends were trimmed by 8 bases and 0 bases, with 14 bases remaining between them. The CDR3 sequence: CASRRGDLSNQPQHF. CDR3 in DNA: TGTGCCAGCCGAAGGGGGGACCTTAGCAATCAGCCCCAGCATTTT.

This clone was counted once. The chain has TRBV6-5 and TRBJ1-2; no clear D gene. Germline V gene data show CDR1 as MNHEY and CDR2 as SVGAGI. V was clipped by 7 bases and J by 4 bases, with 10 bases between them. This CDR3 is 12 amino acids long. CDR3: CASTPSGYGYTF. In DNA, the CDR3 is TGTGCCAGCACTCCGTCCGGCTATGGCTACACCTTC.

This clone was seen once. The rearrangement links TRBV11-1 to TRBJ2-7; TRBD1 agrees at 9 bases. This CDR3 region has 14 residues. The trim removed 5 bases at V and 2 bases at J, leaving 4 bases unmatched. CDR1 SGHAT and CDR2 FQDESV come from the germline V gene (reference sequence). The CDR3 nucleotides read TGTGCCAGCAGCACGGGACAGGGAGCCTACGAGCAGTACTTC. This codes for CASSTGQGAYEQYF.

The CDR3 protein is CASRYKGQLDYSNQPQHF. CDR3 nucleotides: TGTGCCAGCCGGTACAAGGGACAGCTAGATTATAGCAATCAGCCCCAGCATTTT. The V call is TRBV19, the J call TRBJ1-5; 7 nucleotides agree with TRBD1. Germline V gives CDR1 LNHDA, CDR2 SQIVND (reference sequence). V lost 9 bases to trimming and J lost 0 bases; unmatched junction nucleotides: 17. The CDR3 loop spans 18 amino acids.

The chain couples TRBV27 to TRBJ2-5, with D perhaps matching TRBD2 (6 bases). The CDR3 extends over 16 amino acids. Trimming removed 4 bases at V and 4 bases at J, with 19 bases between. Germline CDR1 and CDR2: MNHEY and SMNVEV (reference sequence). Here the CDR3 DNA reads TGTGCCAGCAGTTCCTACGACCGGGAGAAAGGAGAGACCCAGTACTTC. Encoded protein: CASSSYDREKGETQYF.

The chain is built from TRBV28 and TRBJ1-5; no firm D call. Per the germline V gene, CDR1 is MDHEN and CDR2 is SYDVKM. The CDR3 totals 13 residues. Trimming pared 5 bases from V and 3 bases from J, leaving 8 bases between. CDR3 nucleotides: TGTGCCAGCAGTGACACCTACAATCAGCCCCAGCATTTT. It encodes CASSDTYNQPQHF. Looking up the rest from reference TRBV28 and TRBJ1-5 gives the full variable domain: DVKVTQSSRYLVKRTGEKVFLECVQDMDHENMFWYRQDPGLGLRLIYFSYDVKMKEKGDIPEGYSVSREKKERFSLILESASTNQTSMYLCASSDTYNQPQHFGDGTRLSIL.